This T cell receptor (beta chain) derives from a study of CD8+ T cells in alopecia areata. Overall study context: Treatment comprised oral tofacitinib, 5 to 10 mg twice daily, in treated patients. Regarding the study as a whole: Clonality exceeded that of normal scalp in lesional scalp, most notably in alopecia totalis/universalis.

Both peripheral blood and punch biopsies of lesional scalp skin were obtained from patients who had alopecia areata. As the sequencing template, cDNA was produced by extracting RNA and reverse transcribing it. TCRdb's table, derived via immunoSEQ multiplex PCR, lists solely in-frame clones and lacks some. Here the sample spans fewer than 200,000 clones, just under 60% being singletons. In the case of this clone: Its matching antigen is unknown.

The CDR3 totals 14 residues. The V and J ends lost 0 bases and 5 bases respectively, with 9 bases between them. CDR1 and CDR2 from the germline V gene are LNHNV and YYDKDF (reference sequence). The source of this sequence is a human donor with alopecia areata. The chain has TRBV15 and TRBJ2-3; D remains unclear. The input for sequencing was CD4+ T cells sorted from blood, taken at week 0. The CDR3: CATSRDPIRDTQYF. DNA for the CDR3: TGTGCCACCAGCAGAGATCCGATCCGAGATACGCAGTATTTT.